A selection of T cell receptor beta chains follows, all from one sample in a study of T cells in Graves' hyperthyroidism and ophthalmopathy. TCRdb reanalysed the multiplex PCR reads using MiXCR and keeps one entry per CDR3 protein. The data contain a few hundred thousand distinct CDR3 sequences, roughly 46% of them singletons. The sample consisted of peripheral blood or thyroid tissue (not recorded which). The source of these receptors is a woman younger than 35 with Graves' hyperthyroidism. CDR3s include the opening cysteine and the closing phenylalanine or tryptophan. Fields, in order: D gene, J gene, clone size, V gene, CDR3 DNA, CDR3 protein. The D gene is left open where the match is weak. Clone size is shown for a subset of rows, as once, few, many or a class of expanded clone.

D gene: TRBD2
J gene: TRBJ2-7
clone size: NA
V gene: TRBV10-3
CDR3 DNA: TGTGCCATCAGTGGGACTAGCGGGAGGAACTCCTACGAGCAGTACTTC
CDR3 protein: CAISGTSGRNSYEQYF

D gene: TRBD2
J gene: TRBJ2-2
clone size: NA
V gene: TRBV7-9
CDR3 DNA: TGTGCCAGCCGGGAGGTCGCTACCGGGGAGCTGTTTTTT
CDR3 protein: CASREVATGELFF

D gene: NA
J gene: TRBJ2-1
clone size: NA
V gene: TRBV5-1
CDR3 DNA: TGCGCCAGCAGCTTGGAAGGGACTGAGCAGTTCTTC
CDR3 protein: CASSLEGTEQFF

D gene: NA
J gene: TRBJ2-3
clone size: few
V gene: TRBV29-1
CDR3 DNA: TGCAGCGTTGGGGCCCAGGGGACTAGCACAGATACGCAGTATTTT
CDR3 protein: CSVGAQGTSTDTQYF

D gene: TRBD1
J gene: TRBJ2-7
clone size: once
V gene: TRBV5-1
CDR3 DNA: TGCGCCAGCAGCTTGGGTGCGGACAGGGGTTACGAGCAGTACTTC
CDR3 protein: CASSLGADRGYEQYF

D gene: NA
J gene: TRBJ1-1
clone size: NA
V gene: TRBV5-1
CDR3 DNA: TGCGCCAGCAGCTTGGTGACAAGTACTGAAGCTTTCTTT
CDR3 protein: CASSLVTSTEAFF

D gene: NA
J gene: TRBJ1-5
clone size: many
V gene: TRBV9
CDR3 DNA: TGTGCCAGCAGCGTTACGGGGACACGGAATCAGCCCCAGCATTTT
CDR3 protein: CASSVTGTRNQPQHF

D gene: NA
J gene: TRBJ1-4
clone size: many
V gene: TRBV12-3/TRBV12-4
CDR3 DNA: TGTGCCAGCAGTTTCCGGGCAACTAATGAAAAACTGTTTTTT
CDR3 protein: CASSFRATNEKLFF

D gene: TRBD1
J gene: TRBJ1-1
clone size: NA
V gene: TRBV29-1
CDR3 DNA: TGCAGCGCTAGACAGGGATGGACTGAAGCTTTCTTT
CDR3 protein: CSARQGWTEAFF

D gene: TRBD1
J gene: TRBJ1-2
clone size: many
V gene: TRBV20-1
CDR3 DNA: TGCAGTGCTAGGACGGGACAGGGGGCGCAGGGCTACACCTTC
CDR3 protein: CSARTGQGAQGYTF

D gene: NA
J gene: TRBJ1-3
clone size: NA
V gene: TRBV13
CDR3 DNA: TGTGCCAGCAGCCCACCCGGGACCGCGGCTGGAAACACCATATATTTT
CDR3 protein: CASSPPGTAAGNTIYF

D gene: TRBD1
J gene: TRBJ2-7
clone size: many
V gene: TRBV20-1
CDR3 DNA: TGCAGTGCCAGAGCTATAACAGGGGATAGAGGCGAATCCTACGAGCAGTACTTC
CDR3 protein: CSARAITGDRGESYEQYF

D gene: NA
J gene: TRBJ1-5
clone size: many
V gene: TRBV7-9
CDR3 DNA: TGTGCCAGCAGCTTAGGCACGTCGGACAGCAATCAGCCCCAGCATTTT
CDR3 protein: CASSLGTSDSNQPQHF

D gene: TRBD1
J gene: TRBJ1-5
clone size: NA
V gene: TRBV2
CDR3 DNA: TGTGCCAGCAGCTATACAGGGGGCGCCGGTCAGCCCCAGCATTTT
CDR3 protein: CASSYTGGAGQPQHF

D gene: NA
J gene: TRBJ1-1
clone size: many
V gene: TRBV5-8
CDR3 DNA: TGTGCCAGCAGCCACCCTGGCTTACGTGTTGGGGGCACTGAAGCTTTCTTT
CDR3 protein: CASSHPGLRVGGTEAFF

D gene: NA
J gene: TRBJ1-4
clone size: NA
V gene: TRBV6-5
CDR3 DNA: TGTGCCAGCTCACGAGGGACCTTTGCAACTAATGAAAAACTGTCTTTT
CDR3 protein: CASSRGTFATNEKLSF

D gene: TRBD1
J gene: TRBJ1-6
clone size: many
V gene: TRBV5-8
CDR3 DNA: TGTGCCAGCATACTCACCGGGACAGGGGATTCACCCCTCCACTTT
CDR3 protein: CASILTGTGDSPLHF

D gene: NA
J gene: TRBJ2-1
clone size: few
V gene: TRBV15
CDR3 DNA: TGTGCCACCAGCGGGGGCCTAGCGGCTTCCTACAATGAGCAGTTCTTC
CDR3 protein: CATSGGLAASYNEQFF

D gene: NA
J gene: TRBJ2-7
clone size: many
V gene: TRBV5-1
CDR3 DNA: TGCGCCAGCAGCTCGGCCCGGGGAGAGCAGTACTTC
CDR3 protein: CASSSARGEQYF

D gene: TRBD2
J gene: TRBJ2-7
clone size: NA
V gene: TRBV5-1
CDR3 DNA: TGCGCCAGCAGCTGGGGACTAGCGGGAGAGCCCAACGAGCAGTACTTC
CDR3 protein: CASSWGLAGEPNEQYF

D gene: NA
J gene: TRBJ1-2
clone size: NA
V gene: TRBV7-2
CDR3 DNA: TGTGCCAGCAGCGCGGGGCTGGGACACTATGGCTACACCTTC
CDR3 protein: CASSAGLGHYGYTF

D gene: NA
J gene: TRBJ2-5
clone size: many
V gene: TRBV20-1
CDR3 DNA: TGCAGTGCTAGAGTGAAGGAAGAGACCCAGTACTTC
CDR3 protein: CSARVKEETQYF

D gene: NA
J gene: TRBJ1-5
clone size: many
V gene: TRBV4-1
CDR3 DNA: TGCGCCAGCAGCCCGGGACTCAATAGCAATCAGCCCCAGCATTTT
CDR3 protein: CASSPGLNSNQPQHF

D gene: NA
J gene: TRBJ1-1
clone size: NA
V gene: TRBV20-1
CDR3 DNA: TGCAGTGCGTCCGGGACATGGGGAAACACTGAAGCTTTCTTT
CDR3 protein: CSASGTWGNTEAFF

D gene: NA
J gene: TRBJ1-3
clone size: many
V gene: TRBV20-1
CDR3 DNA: TGCAGTGCTAGAACCCACCGCTCTGGAAACACCATATATTTT
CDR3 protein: CSARTHRSGNTIYF

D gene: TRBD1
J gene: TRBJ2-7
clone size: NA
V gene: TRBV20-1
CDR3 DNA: TGCAGTGCTAGAGATGCCGGGACAGGGGACTACTCCTACGAGCAGTACTTC
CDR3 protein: CSARDAGTGDYSYEQYF

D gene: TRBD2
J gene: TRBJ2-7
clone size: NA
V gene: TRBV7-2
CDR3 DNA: TGTGCCGGCAGCTTAAACGGGAGGGCGGACGAGCAGTACTTC
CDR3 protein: CAGSLNGRADEQYF

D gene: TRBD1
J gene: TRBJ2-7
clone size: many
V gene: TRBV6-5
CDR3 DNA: TGTGCCAGCAGTTACCTAGGGGGACAGGGCAGCTCCTACGAGCAGTACTTC
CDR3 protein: CASSYLGGQGSSYEQYF

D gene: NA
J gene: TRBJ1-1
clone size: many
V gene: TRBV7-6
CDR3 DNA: TGTGCCAGCAGCTTAGCCCGAAGTCTCCCCACTGAAGCTTTCTTT
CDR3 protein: CASSLARSLPTEAFF

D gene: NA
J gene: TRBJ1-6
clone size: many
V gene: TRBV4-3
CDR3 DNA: TGCGCCAGCAGCCAAGTCGGGGGTAATTCACCCCTCCACTTT
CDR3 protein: CASSQVGGNSPLHF

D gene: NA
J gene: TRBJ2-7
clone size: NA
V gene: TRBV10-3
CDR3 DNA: TGTGCCATGAGGTGGAGACGTAGGCGCACCGGGGAGTCCTACGAGCAGTACTTC
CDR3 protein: CAMRWRRRRTGESYEQYF

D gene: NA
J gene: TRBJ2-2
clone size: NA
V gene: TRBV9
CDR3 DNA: TGTGCCAGCCTACCGTACCGGGACCGTGACACCGGGGAGCTGTTTTTT
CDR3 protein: CASLPYRDRDTGELFF

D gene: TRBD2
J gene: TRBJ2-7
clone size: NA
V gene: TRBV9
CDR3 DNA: TGTGCCAGCAGCGTAGATTTGGGCGTGGCGGGAGCCCACGAGCAGTACTTC
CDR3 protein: CASSVDLGVAGAHEQYF

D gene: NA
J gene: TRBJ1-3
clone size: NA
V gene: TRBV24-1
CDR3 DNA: TGTGCCACCAGTTACTCGACGGGGATGGGAAAAACCATATATTTT
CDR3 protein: CATSYSTGMGKTIYF

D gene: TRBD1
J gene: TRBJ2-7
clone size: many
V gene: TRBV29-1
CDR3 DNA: TGCAGCGTTGAAGCACAGGGGTCCTACGAGCAGTACTTC
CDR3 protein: CSVEAQGSYEQYF

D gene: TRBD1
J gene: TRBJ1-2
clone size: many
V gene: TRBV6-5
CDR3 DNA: TGTGCCAGCAGCCCCACAGGGGGCGCGGACTATGGCTACACCTTC
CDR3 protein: CASSPTGGADYGYTF

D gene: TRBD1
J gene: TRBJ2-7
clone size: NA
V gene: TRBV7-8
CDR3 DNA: TGTGCCAGCAGCTTACAGGGACAGGGATCCTCCTACGAGCAGTACTTC
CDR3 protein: CASSLQGQGSSYEQYF

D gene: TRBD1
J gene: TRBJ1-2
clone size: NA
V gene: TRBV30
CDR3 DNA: TGTGCCTGGAGTCCCGGGACAGGGGGCTCGAGTGGCTACACCTTC
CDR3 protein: CAWSPGTGGSSGYTF

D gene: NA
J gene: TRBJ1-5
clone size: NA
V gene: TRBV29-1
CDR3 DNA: TGCAGCGTTTCCCCGGGGAGCGGGAAGACCCAGCATTTT
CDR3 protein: CSVSPGSGKTQHF

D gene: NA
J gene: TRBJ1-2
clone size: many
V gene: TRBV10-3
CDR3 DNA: TGTGCCATCAACAGGGTATACTATGGCTACACCTTC
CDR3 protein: CAINRVYYGYTF

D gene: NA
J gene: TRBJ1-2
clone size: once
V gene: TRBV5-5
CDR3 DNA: TGTGCCAGCAGCCCTGAGTTGGGCGGGAGCTACACCTTC
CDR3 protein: CASSPELGGSYTF

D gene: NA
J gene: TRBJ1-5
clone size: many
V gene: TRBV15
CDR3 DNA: TGTGCCACCAGCAGGTTCCGGGACAGCAATCAGCCCCAGCATTTT
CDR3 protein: CATSRFRDSNQPQHF

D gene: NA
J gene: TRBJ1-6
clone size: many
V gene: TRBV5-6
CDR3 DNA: TGTGCCAGCAGCCGCGTTTGGAGATCCTATAATTCACCCCTCCACTTT
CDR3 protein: CASSRVWRSYNSPLHF

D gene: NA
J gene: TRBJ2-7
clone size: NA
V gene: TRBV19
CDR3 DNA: TGTGCCAGTAGGAGGGATGCCTACGAGCAGTACTTC
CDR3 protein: CASRRDAYEQYF

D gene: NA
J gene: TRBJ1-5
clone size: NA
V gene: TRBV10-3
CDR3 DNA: TGTGCCATCAGTGCGGGGGCGTCGAGCAATCAGCCCCAGCATTTT
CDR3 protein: CAISAGASSNQPQHF

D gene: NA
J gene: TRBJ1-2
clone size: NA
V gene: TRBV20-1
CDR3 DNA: TGCAGTGCTAGAAAGTGGCGGGAGGGCTACACCTTC
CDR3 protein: CSARKWREGYTF

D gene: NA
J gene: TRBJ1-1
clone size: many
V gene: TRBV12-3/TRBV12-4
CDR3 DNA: TGTGCCAGCAGTTTACGGGGGACCTGGAACACTGAAGCTTTCTTT
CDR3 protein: CASSLRGTWNTEAFF

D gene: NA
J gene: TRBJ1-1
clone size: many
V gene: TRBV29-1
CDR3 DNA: TGCAGCGTTGAAGAGGGTTTGAACACTGAAGCTTTCTTT
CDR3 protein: CSVEEGLNTEAFF

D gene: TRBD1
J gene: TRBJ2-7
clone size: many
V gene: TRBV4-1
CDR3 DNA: TGCGCCAGCAGCCAAGATCCCTCCGGGACAGGGAAGGAGGGGCAGTACTTC
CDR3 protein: CASSQDPSGTGKEGQYF

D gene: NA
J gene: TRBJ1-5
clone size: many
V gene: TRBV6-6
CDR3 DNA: TGTGCCAGCAGCCCACGGGGGCCGTATAGCAATCAGCCCCAGCATTTT
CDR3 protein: CASSPRGPYSNQPQHF

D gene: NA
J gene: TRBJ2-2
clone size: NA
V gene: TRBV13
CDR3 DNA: NA
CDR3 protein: CASSSAGSCFF

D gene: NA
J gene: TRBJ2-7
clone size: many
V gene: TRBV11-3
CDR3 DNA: TGTGCCAGCAGCGATGACAGAAACCCCGAGCAGTACTTC
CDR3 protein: CASSDDRNPEQYF

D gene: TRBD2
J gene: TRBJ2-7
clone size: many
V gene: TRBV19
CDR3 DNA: TGTGCCAGTAGTTGGACTAGCGGGAGAGGCGAGCAGTACTTC
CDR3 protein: CASSWTSGRGEQYF

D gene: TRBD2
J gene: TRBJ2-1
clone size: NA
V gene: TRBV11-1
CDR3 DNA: TGTGCCAGCAGCTTAGTGGGGGACTACCACTCCTACAATGAGCAGTTCTTC
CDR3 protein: CASSLVGDYHSYNEQFF

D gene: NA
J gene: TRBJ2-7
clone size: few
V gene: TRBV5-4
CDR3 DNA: TGTGCCAGCAGTTTTAGCGGTAAGAGCTCCTACGAGCAGTACTTC
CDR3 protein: CASSFSGKSSYEQYF

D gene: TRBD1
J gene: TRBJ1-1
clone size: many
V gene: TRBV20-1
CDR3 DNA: TGCAGTGCTAGGGGGGGACAGGTGAACACTGAAGCTTTCTTT
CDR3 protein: CSARGGQVNTEAFF

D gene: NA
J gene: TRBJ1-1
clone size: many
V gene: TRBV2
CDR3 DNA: TGTGCCAGCACTATCGGGACGGAGAACACTGAAGCTTTCTTT
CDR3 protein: CASTIGTENTEAFF